The clone carrying this T cell receptor (beta chain) was seen a few times. Its antigen is not known. This specimen belongs to a study of T cell repertoires in cytomegalovirus infection. Study at large: Well-studied HLA-B-restricted CMV epitopes were used in the study alongside recently identified HLA-C-restricted ones. In public TCR beta signatures, there were indications of both CMV infection and matching HLA type. Broader study findings: Adding up the frequency of public TCR beta families identified people who carried CMV plus the relevant HLA. Across the ex vivo response, the dominant clonotypes were HLA-C-restricted CMV-specific TCR beta clonotypes.

TCRdb re-called the reads with MiXCR, one entry per CDR3 protein. The table lists about 900,000 distinct CDR3 sequences, more than 25% of them singletons. Germline CDR1 reads SGHVS; CDR2 reads FQNEAQ. This CDR3 is 15 amino acids long. Trimming removed 4 bases at V and 3 bases at J, with 16 bases between. Sequencing used cultured CD8+ T cells from PBMCs, obtained from culture after CMV antigen stimulation. The J gene is TRBJ2-7, the V gene TRBV7-8, with a possible D match to TRBD1 (8 bases). This clonotype was sampled from a human donor in good health (CMV status not recorded). Some clones in this sample may be carry-over from other donors' samples. CDR3: CASSSRQGRDYEQYV. DNA for the CDR3: TGTGCCAGCAGCTCCAGACAGGGGAGGGACTACGAGCAGTACGTC.